The following is a T cell receptor beta chain sequence with its context. These data originate in a study of shared clonotypes between healthy human individuals. Naivety among CD8 cells was defined by CD45RO negativity and positive CCR7 selection, thereby excluding terminally differentiated effector memory CD45RA+ cells. Trimming pared 0 bases from V and 0 bases from J, leaving 10 bases between. CDR1 SGHNT and CDR2 YYREEE come from the germline V gene (reference sequence). CDR3 size: 16 residues. TCRdb keeps only in-frame clones here, not all; method: immunoSEQ multiplex PCR. The data show some 740,000 clones, about 92% seen once.

The TCR comes from a man younger than 45 in good health. Source material: naive CD8+ T cells sorted from blood. The chain carries TRBV5-4 and TRBJ2-4; perhaps TRBD1 as D (6 bases). CDR3: CASSLEGGQAKNIQYF. The DNA for the CDR3 is TGTGCCAGCAGCTTGGAAGGGGGACAAGCCAAAAACATTCAGTACTTC.